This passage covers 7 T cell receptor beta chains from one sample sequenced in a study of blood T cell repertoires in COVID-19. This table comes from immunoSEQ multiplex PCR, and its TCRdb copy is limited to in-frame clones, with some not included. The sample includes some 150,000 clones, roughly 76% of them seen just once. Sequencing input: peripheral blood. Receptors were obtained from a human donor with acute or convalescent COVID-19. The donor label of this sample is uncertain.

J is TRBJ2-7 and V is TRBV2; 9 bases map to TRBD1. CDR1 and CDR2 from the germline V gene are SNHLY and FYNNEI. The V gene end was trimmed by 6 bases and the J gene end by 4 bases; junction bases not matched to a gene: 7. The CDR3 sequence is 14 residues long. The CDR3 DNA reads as TGTGCCAGCAGGCCGGGACAGGGTTGGTACGAGCAGTACGTC. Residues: CASRPGQGWYEQYV.

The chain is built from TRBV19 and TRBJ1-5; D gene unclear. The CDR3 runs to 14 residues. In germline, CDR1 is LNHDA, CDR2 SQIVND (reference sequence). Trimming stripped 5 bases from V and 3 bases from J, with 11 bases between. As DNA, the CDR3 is TGTGCCAGTAGTGTCAACAGCTACAATCAGCCCCAGCATTTT. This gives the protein CASSVNSYNQPQHF.

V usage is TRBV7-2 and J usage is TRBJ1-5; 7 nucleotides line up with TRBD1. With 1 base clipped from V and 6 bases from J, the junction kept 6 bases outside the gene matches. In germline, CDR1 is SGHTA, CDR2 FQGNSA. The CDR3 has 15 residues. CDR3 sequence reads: CASSLGQGVSQPQHF. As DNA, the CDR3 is TGTGCCAGCAGCTTAGGCCAGGGGGTCTCTCAGCCCCAGCATTTT.

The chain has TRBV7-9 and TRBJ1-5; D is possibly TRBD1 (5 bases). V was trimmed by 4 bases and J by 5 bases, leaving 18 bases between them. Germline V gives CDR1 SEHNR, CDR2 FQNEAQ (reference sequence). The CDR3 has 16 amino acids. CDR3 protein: CASSSRGGGKDQPQHF. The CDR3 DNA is TGTGCCAGCAGCTCAAGGGGAGGAGGCAAAGATCAGCCCCAGCATTTT.

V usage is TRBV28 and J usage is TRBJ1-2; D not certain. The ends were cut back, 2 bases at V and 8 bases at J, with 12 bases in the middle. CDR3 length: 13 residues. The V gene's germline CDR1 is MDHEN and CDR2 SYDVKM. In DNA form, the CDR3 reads TGTGCCAGCAGTTTAGAGGGCAGCCGAGGCTACACCTTC. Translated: CASSLEGSRGYTF.

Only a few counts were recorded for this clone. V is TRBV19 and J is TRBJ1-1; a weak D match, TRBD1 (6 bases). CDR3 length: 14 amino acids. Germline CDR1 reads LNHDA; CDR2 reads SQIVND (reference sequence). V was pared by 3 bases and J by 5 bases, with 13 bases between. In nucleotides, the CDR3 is TGTGCCAGTAGTATCCTAGGGGGATGGACTGAAGCTTTCTTT. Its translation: CASSILGGWTEAFF.

For the CDR3, the DNA is TGTGCCAGCAGCTTCCCGGGACAGGGGAACTATGGCTACACCTTC. Translating gives CASSFPGQGNYGYTF. The V call is TRBV7-9, the J call TRBJ1-2, with TRBD1 identical over 10 bases. Germline loops: CDR1 SEHNR, CDR2 FQNEAQ (reference sequence). The CDR3 consists of 15 residues. With 3 bases clipped from V and 2 bases from J, the junction kept 3 bases outside the gene matches.